What follows are 29 T cell receptor beta chains derived from one specimen sequenced in a study of memory CD4+ T cells and cytomegalovirus serostatus. Measured with immunoSEQ multiplex PCR; TCRdb has only the in-frame clones, and not every one. The sample lists around 84,000 clones, around 80% seen once, with around 0.78% in the top ten. Single viable CD3+CD4+CD8-CD45RO+ cells were sorted as the memory CD4+ T cells. Sequencing input: memory CD4+ T cells from blood. All receptors come from an adult in good health and CMV-seronegative.

The chain uses TRBV28 and TRBJ2-7; 10 positions agree with TRBD1. Germline V CDR1 and CDR2: MDHEN, SYDVKM. The CDR3 covers 15 residues. V trimming: 10 bases; J trimming: 2 bases; junction bases outside the gene matches: 11. The CDR3 DNA is TGTGCCATCGCTCCGGGGACAGGGGATACCTACGAGCAGTACTTC. It codes for CAIAPGTGDTYEQYF. The full variable domain, in which reference TRBV28 and TRBJ2-7 provide the parts outside the CDR3, is DVKVTQSSRYLVKRTGEKVFLECVQDMDHENMFWYRQDPGLGLRLIYFSYDVKMKEKGDIPEGYSVSREKKERFSLILESASTNQTSMYLCAIAPGTGDTYEQYFGPGTRLTVT.

This clone was seen a single time. CDR3 loop: CASSPPSRGAYEQYF. The DNA for the CDR3 is TGTGCCAGCTCACCACCGAGCAGGGGCGCCTACGAGCAGTACTTC. This rearrangement joins TRBV18 to TRBJ2-7; maybe TRBD1 (6 bases). Per germline, CDR1 KGHSH and CDR2 LQKENI. The V end was cut by 0 bases, the J end by 2 bases, with 11 bases between. The CDR3 extends over 15 amino acids. Drawing the rest from reference TRBV18 and TRBJ2-7, the complete variable domain is NAGVMQNPRHLVRRRGQEARLRCSPMKGHSHVYWYRQLPEEGLKFMVYLQKENIIDESGMPKERFSAEFPKEGPSILRIQQVVRGDSAAYFCASSPPSRGAYEQYFGPGTRLTVT.

The chain recombines TRBV2 with TRBJ2-2; a weak D match, TRBD1 (5 bases). The germline V and J ends were trimmed by 3 bases and 3 bases, with 11 bases remaining between them. This CDR3 comprises 15 residues. Germline V lookup: CDR1 SNHLY, CDR2 FYNNEI. CDR3 in amino acids: CASSDKGADTGELFF. As DNA, the CDR3 is TGTGCCAGCAGTGATAAAGGGGCGGACACCGGGGAGCTGTTTTTT.

V usage is TRBV20-1 and J usage is TRBJ1-4; no definite D call. The length of the CDR3 is 10 residues. Germline-derived CDR1 and CDR2 are DFQATT and SNEGSKA (reference sequence). Trimming removed 5 bases at V and 5 bases at J, with 3 bases between. The CDR3 nucleotides read TGCAGTGCTCGAAATGAAAAACTGTTTTTT. This gives the protein CSARNEKLFF.

This clone was seen a few times. This chain joins TRBV7-3 and TRBJ1-2; D is ambiguous. Trimming cost V 6 bases and J 7 bases, with 12 bases left between them. This CDR3 contains 12 residues. Germline CDR1 is SGHTA and CDR2 is FQGTGA. The CDR3 reads CASRAAGTGYTF. Here the CDR3 DNA reads TGTGCCAGCAGGGCGGCGGGCACTGGCTACACCTTC.

The chain couples TRBV15 to TRBJ2-7; TRBD2 matches at 9 bases. Unmatched junction bases numbered 5, after V lost 1 base and J lost 1 base. The CDR3 consists of 16 residues. Per germline, CDR1 LNHNV and CDR2 YYDKDF (reference sequence). CDR3 sequence (DNA): TGTGCCACCAGCAGAGGGGCTAGCGGGGCATCCTACGAGCAGTACTTC. Amino acid sequence: CATSRGASGASYEQYF.

The rearrangement joins TRBV29-1 to TRBJ1-4, with a possible D match to TRBD1 (5 bases). Germline loops: CDR1 SQVTM, CDR2 ANQGSEA. V shed 0 bases and J shed 15 bases, with 11 bases lying between them. The CDR3 length is 11 residues. The CDR3 DNA sequence: TGCAGCGTTGAAGAGACAGTAGGGGTGTTTTTT. It specifies CSVEETVGVFF.

The chain's CDR3 is CASSLSSSRVRMGETQYF. The CDR3 nucleotides read TGTGCCAGCAGCTTAAGCTCTTCTAGGGTCCGGATGGGAGAGACCCAGTACTTC. The chain employs TRBV7-3 and TRBJ2-5, with D uncertain. The V and J ends lost 1 base and 4 bases respectively, with 22 bases between them. The CDR3 is 18 residues long. Germline assignment: CDR1 SGHTA and CDR2 FQGTGA.

The rearrangement links TRBV4-1 to TRBJ2-7; no definite D call. Trimming took 6 bases from V and 2 from J, leaving 17 bases between them. CDR3 length: 15 amino acids. CDR1 and CDR2 (germline): MGHRA, YSYEKL. CDR3 coding DNA: TGCGCCAGCAGTCTTAGGACCGACGGCACCTACGAGCAGTACTTC. Its translation: CASSLRTDGTYEQYF.

CDR3 nucleotides: TGTGCCAGCAGGTCAGGACAGGGGAACTACGAGCAGTACTTC. Encoded protein: CASRSGQGNYEQYF. This chain links TRBV6-5 with TRBJ2-7; 9 positions match TRBD1. CDR1 and CDR2 from the germline V gene are MNHEY and SVGAGI. V shed 6 bases, J shed 3 bases, and the junction held 6 bases outside the gene matches. The CDR3 totals 14 residues.

The rearrangement joins TRBV5-1 to TRBJ1-1; D is perhaps TRBD1 (6 bases). The CDR3 sequence is 14 residues long. The germline gives CDR1 SGHRS, CDR2 YFSETQ. Trimming shortened V by 2 bases and J by 0 bases, and 8 bases separated the two germline ends. CDR3 nucleotide sequence: TGCGCCAGCAGCTTAGACAGGATGAACACTGAAGCTTTCTTT. Protein product: CASSLDRMNTEAFF. The variable domain in full, completed from reference TRBV5-1 and TRBJ1-1, reads KAGVTQTPRYLIKTRGQQVTLSCSPISGHRSVSWYQQTPGQGLQFLFEYFSETQRNKGNFPGRFSGRQFSNSRSEMNVSTLELGDSALYLCASSLDRMNTEAFFGQGTRLTVV.

The V call is TRBV5-1, the J call TRBJ1-1; no definite D call. With 0 bases removed from V and 1 base from J, the gap between germline ends came to 4 bases. The CDR3 covers 13 residues. CDR1 is SGHRS and CDR2 is YFSETQ in the germline V gene. Here the CDR3 DNA reads TGCGCCAGCAGCTTGGAGTGGAACACTGAAGCTTTCTTT. Amino acids: CASSLEWNTEAFF.

This chain connects TRBV19 to TRBJ1-4; 8 nucleotides align to TRBD1. The germline V gene encodes CDR1 LNHDA and CDR2 SQIVND (reference sequence). This CDR3 region has 15 residues. The V and J ends lost 6 bases and 3 bases, in that order; junction bases with no gene match: 6. The DNA of the CDR3 is TGTGCCAGTAGGACGACAGGGGCGGCTAATGAAAAACTGTTTTTT. It encodes CASRTTGAANEKLFF.

V and J are TRBV7-9 and TRBJ1-2, with 7 positions matching TRBD1. The CDR3 spans 15 residues. Germline V gene sequence: CDR1 SEHNR, CDR2 FQNEAQ (reference sequence). J was trimmed by 6 bases and V by 0 bases; bases with no gene match: 7. In DNA, the CDR3 is TGTGCCAGCAGCTTAGCGAGGGGGCAGACCGATGGCTACACCTTC. Translating gives CASSLARGQTDGYTF.

The chain combines TRBV4-1 with TRBJ2-7; TRBD1 matches at 9 bases. With V trimmed by 1 base and J by 6 bases, 10 bases remained unmatched. CDR3 size: 16 residues. Germline V gene sequence: CDR1 MGHRA, CDR2 YSYEKL. The CDR3 region is CASSQVLGTGRGEQYF. DNA of the CDR3: TGCGCCAGCAGCCAAGTGCTTGGGACAGGGAGGGGCGAGCAGTACTTC.

The chain links TRBV28 to TRBJ1-2, with D hard to call. Germline assignment: CDR1 MDHEN and CDR2 SYDVKM. The germline V and J ends were trimmed by 2 bases and 2 bases, with 3 bases remaining between them. This CDR3 has 12 residues. CDR3 DNA sequence: TGTGCCAGCAGTTTACAAAACTATGGCTACACCTTC. This codes for CASSLQNYGYTF.

V is TRBV7-9 and J is TRBJ2-2, with D possibly being TRBD1 or TRBD2 (5 bases each). Deletions cut 5 bases from V and 2 bases from J, with 9 bases between. The CDR3 totals 14 residues. Per the germline V gene, CDR1 is SEHNR and CDR2 is FQNEAQ (reference sequence). CDR3 loop: CASSRDLNTGELFF. CDR3 bases: TGTGCCAGCAGCCGGGACCTTAACACCGGGGAGCTGTTTTTT.

The V gene is TRBV18, the J gene TRBJ2-2; maybe TRBD2 (6 bases). V lost 3 bases to trimming and J lost 6 bases, with 17 bases between them. Germline CDR1 reads KGHSH; CDR2 reads LQKENI. The CDR3 loop spans 16 amino acids. The CDR3 is CASSPQIQRGAGELFF. Written as DNA, the CDR3 is TGTGCCAGCTCACCTCAAATTCAGCGCGGGGCCGGGGAGCTGTTTTTT.

The chain combines TRBV20-1 with TRBJ2-5; D uncertain. Germline CDR1 reads DFQATT; CDR2 reads SNEGSKA (reference sequence). Between the trimmed V and J ends, which lost 3 bases and 2 bases, there was a span of 1 base. CDR3 size: 10 residues. The CDR3 region is CSASQETQYF. The CDR3 DNA follows: TGCAGTGCTAGTCAAGAGACCCAGTACTTC.

This clone was detected ten times or more. V gene TRBV19 combines with J gene TRBJ1-5; D gene ambiguous. CDR1 is LNHDA, CDR2 SQIVND, per germline (reference sequence). CDR3 size: 12 residues. V was shortened by 7 bases and J by 6 bases, with 10 bases between the two germline ends. DNA of the CDR3: TGTGCCAGTAATCCGTCAGGTCAGCCCCAGCATTTT. This codes for CASNPSGQPQHF.

The chain links TRBV28 to TRBJ2-4; 10 positions agree with TRBD1. CDR3 size: 14 residues. Germline-derived CDR1 and CDR2 are MDHEN and SYDVKM. With 5 bases clipped from V and 7 bases from J, the junction kept 5 bases outside the gene matches. CDR3 amino acids: CASSPGQGRNIQYF. In DNA form, the CDR3 reads TGTGCCAGCAGTCCGGGACAGGGGAGGAACATTCAGTACTTC.

The table lists this clone with a few counts. The V call is TRBV28, the J call TRBJ1-2, with D maybe TRBD1 (6 bases). Germline-derived CDR1 and CDR2 are MDHEN and SYDVKM. V lost 5 bases and J 4 bases, leaving 14 bases between the germline ends. This CDR3 has 14 residues. CDR3: CASSIRTVPYGYTF. DNA of the CDR3: TGTGCCAGCAGTATCAGGACAGTCCCCTATGGCTACACCTTC.

This clone has only a few counts. The V gene is TRBV28, the J gene TRBJ1-1; a weak D match, TRBD1 (6 bases). The germline gives CDR1 MDHEN, CDR2 SYDVKM. Trimming stripped 6 bases from V and 10 bases from J, with 15 bases between. This CDR3 spans 12 amino acids. CDR3 region: CASSHQGTRAFF. CDR3 DNA sequence: TGTGCCAGCAGCCACCAAGGGACAAGAGCTTTCTTT.

This clone was found once. This chain joins TRBV7-8 and TRBJ1-2; maybe TRBD1 (6 bases). This CDR3 region has 14 residues. V lost 1 base, J lost 6 bases, and 12 bases lay in between. Germline V CDR1 and CDR2: SGHVS, FQNEAQ. The CDR3 region is CASSLGGGANGYTF. CDR3 DNA sequence: TGTGCCAGCAGCTTAGGTGGGGGGGCCAATGGCTACACCTTC.

The table lists this clone with a count of one. The chain recombines TRBV11-2 with TRBJ2-5; 9 nucleotides align to TRBD1. The CDR3 is 17 residues long. With 5 bases clipped from V and 4 bases from J, the junction kept 14 bases outside the gene matches. Germline-derived CDR1 and CDR2 are SGHAT and FQNNGV. The DNA for the CDR3 is TGTGCCAGCAGCCGCACTGGGGGGACAGGGCTGGGAGAGACCCAGTACTTC. This sequence encodes CASSRTGGTGLGETQYF. Full variable domain (outside the CDR3, taken from reference TRBV11-2 and TRBJ2-5): EAGVAQSPRYKIIEKRQSVAFWCNPISGHATLYWYQQILGQGPKLLIQFQNNGVVDDSQLPKDRFSAERLKGVDSTLKIQPAKLEDSAVYLCASSRTGGTGLGETQYFGPGTRLLVL.

The chain couples TRBV7-2 to TRBJ1-1; D is unclear. This CDR3 spans 14 amino acids. CDR1 and CDR2 from the germline V gene are SGHTA and FQGNSA. Between the trimmed V and J ends, which lost 1 base and 4 bases, there was a span of 10 bases. The CDR3 DNA sequence: TGTGCCAGCAGCTTAGTCGAACGGGGCACTGAAGCTTTCTTT. Translating gives CASSLVERGTEAFF.

The V call is TRBV30, the J call TRBJ1-4; maybe TRBD1 (5 bases). V lost 7 bases, J lost 3 bases, and 15 bases lay in between. Germline V gene data show CDR1 as GTSNPN and CDR2 as SVGIG (reference sequence). CDR3 length: 14 amino acids. In DNA form, the CDR3 reads TGTGCCTTTAAGGGTGGCAGGGCTAATGAAAAACTGTTTTTT. It specifies CAFKGGRANEKLFF.

This chain joins TRBV6-5 and TRBJ2-2, with D hard to call. V dropped 2 bases and J dropped 0 bases, with 7 bases sitting between them. This CDR3 has 15 amino acids. The germline V gene encodes CDR1 MNHEY and CDR2 SVGAGI. Written as DNA, the CDR3 is TGTGCCAGCAGTTACCGGACGACGAACACCGGGGAGCTGTTTTTT. Amino acids: CASSYRTTNTGELFF.

This chain links TRBV19 with TRBJ1-1, with a tentative D call TRBD1 (5 bases). V was clipped by 10 bases and J by 6 bases, with 24 bases between them. The CDR3 loop spans 15 amino acids. Germline loops: CDR1 LNHDA, CDR2 SQIVND (reference sequence). This chain's CDR3 is CATQDTLYLNAEAFF. CDR3 bases: TGTGCCACCCAGGACACTCTCTATCTAAACGCTGAAGCTTTCTTT.